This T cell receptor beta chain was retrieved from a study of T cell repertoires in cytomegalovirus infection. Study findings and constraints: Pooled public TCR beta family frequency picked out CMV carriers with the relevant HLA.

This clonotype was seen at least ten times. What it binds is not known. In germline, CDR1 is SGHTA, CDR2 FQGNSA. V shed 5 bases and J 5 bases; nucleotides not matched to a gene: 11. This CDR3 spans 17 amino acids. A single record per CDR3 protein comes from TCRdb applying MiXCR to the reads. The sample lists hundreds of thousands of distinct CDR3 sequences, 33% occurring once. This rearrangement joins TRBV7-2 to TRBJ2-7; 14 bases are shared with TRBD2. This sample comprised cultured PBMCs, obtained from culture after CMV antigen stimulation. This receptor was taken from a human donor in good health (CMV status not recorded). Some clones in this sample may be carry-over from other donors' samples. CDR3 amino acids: CASSVRLAGGISHEQYF. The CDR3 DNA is TGTGCCAGCAGCGTGCGACTAGCGGGAGGGATTTCCCACGAGCAGTACTTC.